The 4 T cell receptor beta chains reported below all come from one sample, sequenced in a study of cytomegalovirus exposure and HLA in healthy donors. A multiplex PCR was run with 60 Vbeta primers and 13 Jbeta primers. The data were produced by immunoSEQ multiplex PCR, yet TCRdb's version contains in-frame clones alone and is incomplete. Here the sample spans 79,000 or so clones, 60% to 85% being singletons. Specimen: PBMCs. The source of these receptors is a woman in her forties in good health and CMV-seropositive.

This clone was seen once. The rearrangement uses TRBV19 and TRBJ1-6; a weak D match, TRBD1 (5 bases). With 6 bases removed from V and 1 base from J, the gap between germline ends came to 13 bases. The germline gives CDR1 LNHDA, CDR2 SQIVND (reference sequence). The CDR3 has 16 residues. This CDR3 is CASRRGGRSYNSPLHF. Written as DNA, the CDR3 is TGTGCCAGTAGAAGGGGCGGGAGGTCCTATAATTCACCCCTCCACTTT.

This clone occurred a few times. The rearrangement joins TRBV2 to TRBJ1-5; the match to TRBD1 covers 7 bases. The V gene end was trimmed by 5 bases and the J gene end by 7 bases; junction bases not matched to a gene: 8. The germline gives CDR1 SNHLY, CDR2 FYNNEI. The CDR3 sequence is 14 residues long. The DNA for the CDR3 is TGTGCCAGCAGTTTACAGGGGCTCGGACAGCCCCAGCATTTT. Amino acid sequence: CASSLQGLGQPQHF. Filled out from reference TRBV2 and TRBJ1-5, the complete variable domain reads EPEVTQTPSHQVTQMGQEVILRCVPISNHLYFYWYRQILGQKVEFLVSFYNNEISEKSEIFDDQFSVERPDGSNFTLKIRSTKLEDSAMYFCASSLQGLGQPQHFGDGTRLSIL.

The chain links TRBV29-1 to TRBJ1-4; 7 nucleotides align to TRBD1. This CDR3 is built from 15 residues. V lost 0 bases to trimming and J lost 7 bases; unmatched junction nucleotides: 8. Germline-derived CDR1 and CDR2 are SQVTM and ANQGSEA. The CDR3 sequence: CSVEDRNRGSEKLFF. CDR3 in DNA: TGCAGCGTTGAAGATAGGAACAGGGGCTCTGAAAAACTGTTTTTT. Using reference TRBV29-1 and TRBJ1-4 for the parts outside the CDR3, the full variable domain is SAVISQKPSRDICQRGTSLTIQCQVDSQVTMMFWYRQQPGQSLTLIATANQGSEATYESGFVIDKFPISRPNLTFSTLTVSNMSPEDSSIYLCSVEDRNRGSEKLFFGSGTQLSVL.

V usage is TRBV6-5 and J usage is TRBJ2-1, with TRBD2 matching 8 bases. The CDR3 length is 14 residues. CDR1 and CDR2 (germline): MNHEY, SVGAGI. V was clipped by 6 bases and J by 5 bases; unmatched bases: 6. The chain's CDR3 is CASRPGLGNNEQFF. The CDR3 DNA is TGTGCCAGCAGACCGGGACTAGGGAACAATGAGCAGTTCTTC.